The rows below give T cell receptor beta chains drawn from one sample of a study of radiation and T cells in renal cell carcinoma. Measured with immunoSEQ multiplex PCR; TCRdb has only the in-frame clones, and not every one. The repertoire holds 90,000 to 100,000 clones, with 70% to 90% as singletons. The sequencing used blood, collected from a patient whose treatment included radiotherapy and nephrectomy. Receptors originate from a man aged 45-65 years with renal cell carcinoma. Both conserved end residues are part of each CDR3. Each record gives: clone size, D gene, V gene, J gene, CDR3 DNA, CDR3 protein. The D gene is left open where the match is weak. A row's size may be missing; if present it is once, few, many or a size class.

-	-	TRBV6-6	TRBJ2-5	TGTGCCAGCAGTGCGGGGGCGGGAGAGACCCAGTACTTC	CASSAGAGETQYF
-	-	TRBV11-2	TRBJ2-3	TGTGCCAGCAGCTTTACAGATTACACAGATACGCAGTATTTT	CASSFTDYTDTQYF
-	-	TRBV6-6	TRBJ2-5	TGTGCCAGCAGTTTCGACACGCTTCAAGAGACCCAGTACTTC	CASSFDTLQETQYF
-	-	TRBV18	TRBJ2-7	TGTGCCAGCGCTCTTTCGCCCCCCTACGAGCAGTACTTC	CASALSPPYEQYF
-	-	TRBV4-3	TRBJ2-1	TGCGCCAGCAGCCAAGATGGTGAGGGCTTCCGACAGTTCTTC	CASSQDGEGFRQFF
-	TRBD1	TRBV29-1	TRBJ2-4	TGCAGCGGTGCGGGACAGGGGGTAAACATTCAGTACTTC	CSGAGQGVNIQYF
-	-	TRBV30	TRBJ1-3	TGTGCCTGGAGTCGGCAGACTGGAAACACCATATATTTT	CAWSRQTGNTIYF
-	TRBD1	TRBV15	TRBJ1-4	TGTGCCACGGCCAGGGGGACTCCTAATGAAAAACTGTTTTTT	CATARGTPNEKLFF
-	TRBD1	TRBV16	TRBJ1-1	TGTGCCAGCAGCCAATACCGGACAGGGGGCTACACTGAAGCTTTCTTT	CASSQYRTGGYTEAFF
-	-	TRBV5-1	TRBJ1-1	TGCGCCAGCAGCTTGGCGGGGGACACTGAAGCTTTCTTT	CASSLAGDTEAFF
-	-	TRBV5-1	TRBJ2-2	TGCGCCAGCAGAGGGACTGTGAGTACCGGGGAGCTGTTTTTT	CASRGTVSTGELFF
-	-	TRBV2	TRBJ2-1	TGTGCCAGCGCCCGGGGCTGGGGCAATGAGCAGTTCTTC	CASARGWGNEQFF
-	-	TRBV6-1	TRBJ1-2	TGTGCCAGCAGTGCCCACAACCCTAACTATGGCTACACCTTC	CASSAHNPNYGYTF
-	-	TRBV14	TRBJ1-2	TGTGCCAGCCTAAAGGGGGGGGCAGAGTGGAATAACTATGGCTACACCTTC	CASLKGGAEWNNYGYTF
few	-	TRBV4-2	TRBJ2-1	TGTGCCAGCAGCCAAGGGGGAGAGGACAGACAGTTCTTC	CASSQGGEDRQFF
-	TRBD1	TRBV7-3	TRBJ1-1	TGTGCCAGCAGCTTTTCAGGGGGCGCTTCGTGGACTGAAGCTTTCTTT	CASSFSGGASWTEAFF
-	-	TRBV10-3	TRBJ1-6	TGTGCCATCAGTGGAGGGGACTCTAACTCCTATAATTCACCCCTCCACTTT	CAISGGDSNSYNSPLHF
-	TRBD2	TRBV9	TRBJ2-2	TGTGCCAGCAGCCTTACTAGCGGGAGTGGCACCGGGGAGCTGTTTTTT	CASSLTSGSGTGELFF
-	-	TRBV4-1	TRBJ2-1	TGCGCCAGCAGCCAAGGGGTGGCAAGAAGCTCCTACAATGAGCAGTTCTTC	CASSQGVARSSYNEQFF
-	-	TRBV7-2	TRBJ2-1	TGTGCCAGCAGCTTAGGGCGTGCGTACAATGAGCAGTTCTTC	CASSLGRAYNEQFF
-	TRBD2	TRBV10-3	TRBJ2-5	TGTGCCATCAGTGGGGAGGGTTTGGGGGAAGAAGAGACCCAGTACTTC	CAISGEGLGEEETQYF
-	-	TRBV5-5	TRBJ1-3	TGTGCCAGCAGCTGGTCACAGGGCTCTGGAAACACCATATATTTT	CASSWSQGSGNTIYF
-	TRBD2	TRBV9	TRBJ2-1	TGTGCCAGCAGCGCCGGGACTAGCGACTACAATGAGCAGTTCTTC	CASSAGTSDYNEQFF
-	-	TRBV29-1	TRBJ2-3	TGCAGCGTTGCGACAGGGCTGGGGGGAGATACGCAGTATTTT	CSVATGLGGDTQYF
-	-	TRBV6-1	TRBJ1-5	TGTGCCAGCAGTGAAGATCAGCCCCAGCATTTT	CASSEDQPQHF
-	TRBD1	TRBV6-5	TRBJ1-6	TGTGCCAGCAGGGACAGGGGTAATTCACCCCTCCACTTT	CASRDRGNSPLHF
-	TRBD1	TRBV4-1	TRBJ2-7	TGCGCCAGCAGCTTAAGGATGCAACAGGGGGCTGGGAAGCAGTACTTC	CASSLRMQQGAGKQYF
-	-	TRBV28	TRBJ1-5	TGTGCCAGCAGTTTAGAAGGGATCCGGCCTCAGCCCCAGCATTTT	CASSLEGIRPQPQHF
once	-	TRBV30	TRBJ1-1	TGTGCCTGGAGTATTGGGGACGGCGCTTTCTTT	CAWSIGDGAFF
-	TRBD1	TRBV5-8	TRBJ1-2	TGTGCCAGCAGCCGAACACAGGGGCTTGGCTATGGCTACACCTTC	CASSRTQGLGYGYTF
-	-	TRBV27	TRBJ2-3	TGTGCCAGCAGCCCTAGTGGGGCTAGCACAGATACGCAGTATTTT	CASSPSGASTDTQYF
-	-	TRBV7-3	TRBJ2-1	TGTGCCAGCAGCTTATTGGCCAGGGCCACCTACAATGAGCAGTTCTTC	CASSLLARATYNEQFF
-	-	TRBV9	TRBJ2-7	TGTGCCAGCAGCGTAGGTCCTGGGGGCCACTACGAGCAGTACTTC	CASSVGPGGHYEQYF
-	-	TRBV7-9	TRBJ2-7	TGTGCCAGCAGCACAACCCGGGTCACTGCCTACGAGCAGTACTTC	CASSTTRVTAYEQYF
-	-	TRBV10-3	TRBJ2-5	TGTGCCAGCAGTGAAATAAGTGGAGAGACCCAGTACTTC	CASSEISGETQYF
-	-	TRBV6-5	TRBJ2-7	TGTGCCAGCAGTCCGACAGGCTACGAGCAGTACTTC	CASSPTGYEQYF
-	-	TRBV6-5	TRBJ2-6	TGTGCCAGCAACCAGAGGGGTTTTGGGGCCAACGTCCTGACTTTC	CASNQRGFGANVLTF
once	-	TRBV5-1	TRBJ2-7	TGCGCCAGCAGCTTGGCCCCTCAGGATATGGGCTACGAGCAGTACTTC	CASSLAPQDMGYEQYF
-	-	TRBV12-5	TRBJ1-2	TGTGCTAGTGCCGACGGAGGGTTTGGCTACACCTTC	CASADGGFGYTF
-	TRBD2	TRBV7-8	TRBJ2-1	TGTGCCAGCAGCCCGGTAGCGGGGGGGGCCGATGAGCAGTTCTTC	CASSPVAGGADEQFF
-	TRBD2	TRBV9	TRBJ2-3	TGTGCCAGCAGCGAGCTAGCGGGAAATACAGATACGCAGTATTTT	CASSELAGNTDTQYF